These T cell receptor beta chains were read from a single sample in a study of post-analysis software for immune sequencing data. MiXCR was run by TCRdb on the PCR reads, yielding one entry per CDR3 protein. The table lists some 800,000 distinct CDR3 sequences, about 45% of them singletons. The sample comprised blood. These receptors originate from a girl under 18 with multiple sclerosis. The CDR3 runs from the conserved cysteine through the conserved F or W. The D gene is left open where the match is weak. The listing skips clone size in some rows; elsewhere it reads once, few, many or a size class.

CDR3 DNA: TGTGCCAGCCGCCGGGACTCCTACAATGAGCAGTTCTTC; CDR3 protein: CASRRDSYNEQFF; clone size: NA; J gene: TRBJ2-1; V gene: TRBV3-1; D gene: NA
CDR3 DNA: TGTGCCACCCAAGCGGGAAGTACAGATGAGCAGTTCTTC; CDR3 protein: CATQAGSTDEQFF; clone size: NA; J gene: TRBJ2-1; V gene: TRBV10-3; D gene: TRBD2
CDR3 DNA: TGTGCCAGCAGTTGGGCAGTGGATTCTTACGAGCAGTACTTC; CDR3 protein: CASSWAVDSYEQYF; clone size: once; J gene: TRBJ2-7; V gene: TRBV6-5; D gene: NA
CDR3 DNA: TGCAGCGTTGAGGGACAGGGATCCTATGGCTACACCTTC; CDR3 protein: CSVEGQGSYGYTF; clone size: NA; J gene: TRBJ1-2; V gene: TRBV29-1; D gene: TRBD1
CDR3 DNA: TGTGCCATCAACCGACAGGGTGAGCAGTTCTTC; CDR3 protein: CAINRQGEQFF; clone size: few; J gene: TRBJ2-1; V gene: TRBV10-3; D gene: TRBD1
CDR3 DNA: TGTGCCAGCAGTGACCTTGTGGAGAACACCATATATTTT; CDR3 protein: CASSDLVENTIYF; clone size: NA; J gene: TRBJ1-3; V gene: TRBV27; D gene: NA
CDR3 DNA: TGTGCCAGCAGCTTACAGGGTCAAAACTATGGCTACACCTTC; CDR3 protein: CASSLQGQNYGYTF; clone size: few; J gene: TRBJ1-2; V gene: TRBV7-9; D gene: NA
CDR3 DNA: TGTGCCAGCAGTTTATCTGCAGGGCCTAACTATGGCTACACCTTC; CDR3 protein: CASSLSAGPNYGYTF; clone size: NA; J gene: TRBJ1-2; V gene: TRBV12-3/TRBV12-4; D gene: NA
CDR3 DNA: TGCAGTGCTAGAGGTCTAGCGGGTTACAATGAGCAGTACTTC; CDR3 protein: CSARGLAGYNEQYF; clone size: NA; J gene: TRBJ2-5; V gene: TRBV20-1; D gene: TRBD2
CDR3 DNA: TGTGCCAGCAGCCCTCTAGTTATCGGCTCTGGGGCCAACGTCCTGACTTTC; CDR3 protein: CASSPLVIGSGANVLTF; clone size: NA; J gene: TRBJ2-6; V gene: TRBV27; D gene: NA
CDR3 DNA: TGTGCCAGTAGTCTGGGGACAGGGGCGAGCTCCTACGAGCAGTACTTC; CDR3 protein: CASSLGTGASSYEQYF; clone size: NA; J gene: TRBJ2-7; V gene: TRBV19; D gene: TRBD1
CDR3 DNA: TGTGCCAGCGACAAGCGGGAGGTAAATGAGCAGTTCTTC; CDR3 protein: CASDKREVNEQFF; clone size: NA; J gene: TRBJ2-1; V gene: TRBV12-3/TRBV12-4; D gene: TRBD2
CDR3 DNA: TGTGCCAGCCCCGGGACGGCGGGGACCGGGGAGCTGTTTTTT; CDR3 protein: CASPGTAGTGELFF; clone size: few; J gene: TRBJ2-2; V gene: TRBV7-2; D gene: NA
CDR3 DNA: TGCAGTGCTAGTGGGGCAGGGGGTACGACTCAGCCCCAGCATTTT; CDR3 protein: CSASGAGGTTQPQHF; clone size: NA; J gene: TRBJ1-5; V gene: TRBV20-1; D gene: TRBD1
CDR3 DNA: TGCAGTGCTAGGTCCGGGACAACCTACGAGCAGTACTTC; CDR3 protein: CSARSGTTYEQYF; clone size: NA; J gene: TRBJ2-7; V gene: TRBV20-1; D gene: NA
CDR3 DNA: TGTGCCATCAGTGAGTACACAGAGTACCAAGAGACCCAGTACTTC; CDR3 protein: CAISEYTEYQETQYF; clone size: NA; J gene: TRBJ2-5; V gene: TRBV10-3; D gene: NA
CDR3 DNA: TGTGCCAGCAGTGAAGTGGGGCACAGACCCACAGATACGCAGTATTTT; CDR3 protein: CASSEVGHRPTDTQYF; clone size: NA; J gene: TRBJ2-3; V gene: TRBV6-1; D gene: NA
CDR3 DNA: TGTGCCAGCAGTGAAGCCGGGACAGGGATTCAGCCCCAGCATTTT; CDR3 protein: CASSEAGTGIQPQHF; clone size: few; J gene: TRBJ1-5; V gene: TRBV2; D gene: TRBD1
CDR3 DNA: TGTGCCAGCAGCCCTATGGTAGCGGGAGTAGGCAATGAGCAGTTCTTC; CDR3 protein: CASSPMVAGVGNEQFF; clone size: NA; J gene: TRBJ2-1; V gene: TRBV5-6; D gene: TRBD2
CDR3 DNA: TGTGCCAGCAGTCAAAGGGGGCAATCGTTGTCCTACGAGCAGTACTTC; CDR3 protein: CASSQRGQSLSYEQYF; clone size: NA; J gene: TRBJ2-7; V gene: TRBV12-3/TRBV12-4; D gene: TRBD1
CDR3 DNA: TGTGCCAGCAGTTTATCCGCAGGGATCCCCTATGGCTACACCTTC; CDR3 protein: CASSLSAGIPYGYTF; clone size: NA; J gene: TRBJ1-2; V gene: TRBV27; D gene: NA
CDR3 DNA: TGTGCCAGCAGTTACCGTCGCCAGTCGTACCAAGAGACCCAGTACTTC; CDR3 protein: CASSYRRQSYQETQYF; clone size: NA; J gene: TRBJ2-5; V gene: TRBV6-6; D gene: NA
CDR3 DNA: TGCAGCGTTGCGGTACTAGCGGGATTGTGTGAGCAGTTCTTC; CDR3 protein: CSVAVLAGLCEQFF; clone size: few; J gene: TRBJ2-1; V gene: TRBV29-1; D gene: TRBD2
CDR3 DNA: TGTGCCAGCAGCTTAGCGTTGGCGGGGTCGAATGAAAAACTGTTTTTT; CDR3 protein: CASSLALAGSNEKLFF; clone size: NA; J gene: TRBJ1-4; V gene: TRBV7-9; D gene: NA
CDR3 DNA: TGCAGTGCTGCCGGGACAGGGTATGACGATGAGCAGTTCTTC; CDR3 protein: CSAAGTGYDDEQFF; clone size: NA; J gene: TRBJ2-1; V gene: TRBV20-1; D gene: TRBD1
CDR3 DNA: TGTGCCACCAGTGCAGGGAGGCGTGAGCAGTTCTTC; CDR3 protein: CATSAGRREQFF; clone size: NA; J gene: TRBJ2-1; V gene: TRBV24-1; D gene: NA
CDR3 DNA: TGTGCCAGCAGTTACCAGAGGAGACAGCCCCAGCATTTT; CDR3 protein: CASSYQRRQPQHF; clone size: NA; J gene: TRBJ1-5; V gene: TRBV6-2/TRBV6-3; D gene: NA
CDR3 DNA: TGTGCCAGCAGTTTGGGGGAGTTCCCAGGGGTCGAGCAGTACTTC; CDR3 protein: CASSLGEFPGVEQYF; clone size: few; J gene: TRBJ2-7; V gene: TRBV6-5; D gene: NA
CDR3 DNA: TGCGCCAGCAGCAAACGACAGGGGGACGATGAGCAGTTCTTC; CDR3 protein: CASSKRQGDDEQFF; clone size: NA; J gene: TRBJ2-1; V gene: TRBV5-1; D gene: TRBD1
CDR3 DNA: TGTGCCAGCAGCCTCTTTAGCGGGAAACCCTACAATGAGCAGTTCTTC; CDR3 protein: CASSLFSGKPYNEQFF; clone size: NA; J gene: TRBJ2-1; V gene: TRBV7-2; D gene: TRBD2
CDR3 DNA: TGCGCCAGCAGCCGAGTAGAGGGGACCTACGAGCAGTACTTC; CDR3 protein: CASSRVEGTYEQYF; clone size: NA; J gene: TRBJ2-7; V gene: TRBV4-3; D gene: NA
CDR3 DNA: TGTGCTAGTGGTGAGGGGAAAGAGACCCAGTACTTC; CDR3 protein: CASGEGKETQYF; clone size: NA; J gene: TRBJ2-5; V gene: TRBV12-5; D gene: NA
CDR3 DNA: TGCGCCAGCAGCTTGGATTCACCAACTAGCACAGATACGCAGTATTTT; CDR3 protein: CASSLDSPTSTDTQYF; clone size: NA; J gene: TRBJ2-3; V gene: TRBV5-1; D gene: NA
CDR3 DNA: TGTGCCACCAGCGGGAGTGCCAGGGGAAGATTGTCACCCCTCCACTTT; CDR3 protein: CATSGSARGRLSPLHF; clone size: NA; J gene: TRBJ1-6; V gene: TRBV15; D gene: NA
CDR3 DNA: TGTGCCAGCAGTCCCGACGGCGCTAATGAAAAACTGTTTTTT; CDR3 protein: CASSPDGANEKLFF; clone size: once; J gene: TRBJ1-4; V gene: TRBV25-1; D gene: NA
CDR3 DNA: TGCGCCAGCAGCTTGGATGTAGTCCGGACAGATACGCAGTATTTT; CDR3 protein: CASSLDVVRTDTQYF; clone size: NA; J gene: TRBJ2-3; V gene: TRBV5-1; D gene: NA
CDR3 DNA: TGTGCCAGCAGTTACTCGGGGGACAGGGGTACCGACGAGCAGTACTTC; CDR3 protein: CASSYSGDRGTDEQYF; clone size: few; J gene: TRBJ2-7; V gene: TRBV6-5; D gene: TRBD1
CDR3 DNA: TGTGCCATCACTGGCGGGAGTAGAACAGATACGCAGTATTTT; CDR3 protein: CAITGGSRTDTQYF; clone size: NA; J gene: TRBJ2-3; V gene: TRBV10-3; D gene: TRBD2
CDR3 DNA: TGCAGTGCCCTTTCGCCTCGACAACCTCAAGAGACCCAGTACTTC; CDR3 protein: CSALSPRQPQETQYF; clone size: many; J gene: TRBJ2-5; V gene: TRBV20-1; D gene: NA
CDR3 DNA: TGTGCCAGCAGTCCAAGGACTAGCGGGATGGGTACGCAGTATTTT; CDR3 protein: CASSPRTSGMGTQYF; clone size: NA; J gene: TRBJ2-3; V gene: TRBV12-3/TRBV12-4; D gene: TRBD2
CDR3 DNA: TGCAGTGCCAAACCCCCCTGGACAGTTCCAGATACGCAGTATTTT; CDR3 protein: CSAKPPWTVPDTQYF; clone size: few; J gene: TRBJ2-3; V gene: TRBV20-1; D gene: NA
CDR3 DNA: TGTGCCAGCGAGCCCGCAGGGCAGGTTGAAGCTTTCTTT; CDR3 protein: CASEPAGQVEAFF; clone size: NA; J gene: TRBJ1-1; V gene: TRBV6-6; D gene: NA
CDR3 DNA: TGTGCCAGCAGTTACTCGGCAGGGGAGGGGGGCACCTACAATGAGCAGTTCTTC; CDR3 protein: CASSYSAGEGGTYNEQFF; clone size: NA; J gene: TRBJ2-1; V gene: TRBV6-5; D gene: NA
CDR3 DNA: TGTGTCAGCAGCCAGGGTCGGCAAGAAGCTTTCTTT; CDR3 protein: CVSSQGRQEAFF; clone size: NA; J gene: TRBJ1-1; V gene: TRBV3-1; D gene: NA
CDR3 DNA: TGCAGTGCCCGCCCGGGACTAGCGGGAGATCGTTACGAGCAGTACTTC; CDR3 protein: CSARPGLAGDRYEQYF; clone size: few; J gene: TRBJ2-7; V gene: TRBV20-1; D gene: TRBD2
CDR3 DNA: TGCAGTGCTAGAGGTGAACGGACAGGGGTTGGCAATCAGCCCCAGCATTTT; CDR3 protein: CSARGERTGVGNQPQHF; clone size: NA; J gene: TRBJ1-5; V gene: TRBV20-1; D gene: TRBD1